This T cell receptor beta chain was identified in a study of shared clonotypes between healthy human individuals. Study-level results: In a handful of donors, about 5% of naive CD4 clonotypes appeared in common.

With 4 bases removed from V and 9 bases from J, the gap between germline ends came to 20 bases. The germline V gene has CDR1 SGDLS and CDR2 YYNGEE. This CDR3 region has 15 residues. Naive CD8 cells were CD45RO-negative, positively selected for CCR7, excluding terminally differentiated effector memory CD45RA+ cells. Only Caucasian adults living in Nashville, Tennessee made up the donor group. About this clone: No antigen is known for it.

The assay was run at deep level. TCRdb keeps only in-frame clones here, not all; method: immunoSEQ multiplex PCR. The sample contains about 2.2 million clones, approximately 94% of which appear only once. J is TRBJ2-1 and V is TRBV9; D possibly matches TRBD1 or TRBD2 (5 bases each). Sample: naive CD8+ T cells from PBMCs. The receptor was derived from a man aged 18 to 30 in good health. Some clones in this sample may be carry-over from other donors' samples. The CDR3 spells CASSPSGAQSGEQFF. The CDR3 coding sequence is TGTGCCAGCAGCCCAAGTGGGGCCCAAAGCGGTGAGCAGTTCTTC.